The T cell receptor beta chain described here comes from a study of T cell responses to AZD1222 COVID-19 vaccine. TCRdb's copy holds only in-frame clones and misses some; the assay was immunoSEQ multiplex PCR. Among about 100,000 clones, about nine tenths were seen once, and the ten largest hold roughly 6%. The sequencing here drew on peripheral blood, taken 28 days after the second AZD1222 dose. This clonotype was sampled from an adult who received the AZD1222 COVID-19 vaccine.

The CDR3 bases are TGTGCCAGTAGTATCCCGGGAGAAAATCAGCCCCAGCATTTT. Encoded protein: CASSIPGENQPQHF. This rearrangement joins TRBV19 to TRBJ1-5; no firm D call. Germline V gene lookup returns CDR1 LNHDA and CDR2 SQIVND (reference sequence). V lost 3 bases and J 4 bases, leaving 10 bases between the germline ends. The CDR3 runs to 14 residues.